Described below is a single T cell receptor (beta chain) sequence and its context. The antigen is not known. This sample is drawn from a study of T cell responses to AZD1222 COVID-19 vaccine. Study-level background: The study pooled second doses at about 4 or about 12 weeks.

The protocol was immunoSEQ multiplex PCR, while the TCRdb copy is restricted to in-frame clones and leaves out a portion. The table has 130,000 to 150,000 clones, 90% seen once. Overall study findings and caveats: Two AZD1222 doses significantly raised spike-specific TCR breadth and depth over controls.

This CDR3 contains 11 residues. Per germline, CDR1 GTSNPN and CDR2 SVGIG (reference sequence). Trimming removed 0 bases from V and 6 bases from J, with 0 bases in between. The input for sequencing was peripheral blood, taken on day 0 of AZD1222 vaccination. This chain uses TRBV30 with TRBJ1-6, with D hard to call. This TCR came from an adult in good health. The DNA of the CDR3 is TGTGCCTGGAGTGTTAATTCACCCCTCCACTTT. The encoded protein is CAWSVNSPLHF.